Shown below are 15 T cell receptor beta chains from a single sample sequenced in a study of early T cells in non-severe SARS-CoV-2 infection. Using its own MiXCR run on the 5' RACE reads, TCRdb lists one record per CDR3 protein. The data hold approximately 68,000 distinct CDR3 sequences, with about 9.4% observed a single time. The sample consisted of whole blood, taken at baseline. The receptors come from an adult who was a healthcare worker with PCR-confirmed SARS-CoV-2 infection or an uninfected control (not recorded which).

V is TRBV3-1 and J is TRBJ1-2; D is uncertain. V was clipped by 4 bases and J by 1 base, with 10 bases between them. This CDR3 region has 14 residues. The germline V gene has CDR1 LGHDT and CDR2 YNNKEL (reference sequence). The CDR3 DNA follows: TGTGCCAGCAGCCCCCGGGGTAGTAACTATGGCTACACCTTC. Translating it yields CASSPRGSNYGYTF.

This clonotype was recorded many times. The chain couples TRBV12-3 or TRBV12-4 to TRBJ2-7; possible D gene TRBD1, 5 bases. Trimming shortened V by 2 bases and J by 0 bases, and 8 bases separated the two germline ends. There are 14 residues in the CDR3. The CDR3 reads CASSLQGPSYEQYF. DNA for the CDR3: TGTGCCAGCAGTTTACAGGGTCCCTCCTACGAGCAGTACTTC.

J is TRBJ2-1 and V is TRBV2; no clear D. V gave up 4 bases and J gave up 8 bases, with 15 bases separating them. Germline assignment: CDR1 SNHLY and CDR2 FYNNEI. This CDR3 spans 14 amino acids. The CDR3: CASSAQLLVHEQFF. For the CDR3, the DNA is TGTGCCAGCAGTGCCCAACTTCTAGTACATGAGCAGTTCTTC.

This chain connects TRBV30 to TRBJ1-2; no definite D call. Per the germline V gene, CDR1 is GTSNPN and CDR2 is SVGIG (reference sequence). CDR3 length: 11 amino acids. CDR3 amino acids: CAWENGLSYTF. CDR3 sequence (DNA): TGTGCTTGGGAGAACGGACTTAGCTACACCTTC.

This clonotype was seen only a few times. V gene TRBV5-1 combines with J gene TRBJ2-3, with 8 positions matching TRBD1. Germline CDR1 and CDR2: SGHRS and YFSETQ. With V trimmed by 3 bases and J by 2 bases, 8 bases remained unmatched. CDR3 size: 16 residues. In DNA form, the CDR3 reads TGCGCCAGCAGCTCTACCGGGACAGGCTTCACAGATACGCAGTATTTT. Residues: CASSSTGTGFTDTQYF.

The chain is built from TRBV10-2 and TRBJ2-3, with no clear D. V gave up 10 bases and J gave up 3 bases, with 11 bases separating them. The CDR3 sequence is 12 residues long. Looked up from germline, CDR1 is WSHSY and CDR2 is SAAADI. CDR3 coding DNA: TGCGCCAACCCGGAACCAACAGATACGCAGTATTTT. Translated: CANPEPTDTQYF.

The rearrangement joins TRBV4-1 to TRBJ1-3; D gene ambiguous. The CDR3 sequence is 16 residues long. Germline loops: CDR1 MGHRA, CDR2 YSYEKL. V lost 3 bases to trimming and J lost 1 base, with 13 bases between them. CDR3 nucleotide sequence: TGCGCCAGCAGCCAGGGTAGGCCTCGGTCTGGAAACACCATATATTTT. Its translation is CASSQGRPRSGNTIYF.

There are a few counts of this clonotype. The rearrangement uses TRBV5-1 and TRBJ2-3; 8 bases line up with TRBD2. J was trimmed by 3 bases and V by 5 bases; bases with no gene match: 8. The germline CDR1 and CDR2 sequences are SGHRS and YFSETQ. CDR3 length: 15 residues. CDR3 DNA: TGCGCCAGCAGTCTGCGGGGGGACCCAACAGATACGCAGTATTTT. Amino acids: CASSLRGDPTDTQYF.

In this sample, this clonotype turned up a few times. CDR3 residues: CASSLGFTANIQYF. In DNA form, the CDR3 reads TGCGCCAGCAGCTTGGGGTTCACGGCGAACATTCAGTACTTC. The genes are TRBV5-1 and TRBJ2-4; D is unresolved. Germline CDR1 is SGHRS and CDR2 is YFSETQ. This CDR3 comprises 14 residues. V was cut by 0 bases and J by 7 bases, with 11 bases left in between.

This clonotype was picked up many times. V is TRBV2 and J is TRBJ2-7; D may be TRBD1 (5 bases). Trimming took off 5 bases at V and 3 bases at J, with 8 bases between the two ends. CDR1 and CDR2 from the germline V gene are SNHLY and FYNNEI. This CDR3 is 12 amino acids long. The CDR3 DNA sequence: TGTGCCAGCAGTTCCGACAGCTACGAGCAGTACTTC. Translated, it gives CASSSDSYEQYF.

The V gene is TRBV2, the J gene TRBJ1-2, with TRBD1 identical over 8 bases. The CDR3 length is 15 residues. Germline V lookup: CDR1 SNHLY, CDR2 FYNNEI. With V trimmed by 5 bases and J by 4 bases, 9 bases remained unmatched. CDR3 residues: CASSPQGQGPYGYTF. CDR3 DNA: TGTGCCAGCAGTCCGCAAGGACAGGGTCCCTATGGCTACACCTTC.

V usage is TRBV7-9 and J usage is TRBJ1-1, with a possible D match to TRBD1 (5 bases). V dropped 0 bases and J dropped 0 bases, with 11 bases sitting between them. Germline assignment: CDR1 SEHNR and CDR2 FQNEAQ (reference sequence). The CDR3 sequence is 16 residues long. The DNA of the CDR3 is TGTGCCAGCAGCTTAGCGGGCGGGGGGATGAACACTGAAGCTTTCTTT. Protein: CASSLAGGGMNTEAFF.

This clonotype was observed a handful of times. The V and J genes are TRBV19 and TRBJ2-2; 11 nucleotides agree with TRBD1. With V trimmed by 10 bases and J by 5 bases, 9 bases remained unmatched. Per the germline V gene, CDR1 is LNHDA and CDR2 is SQIVND (reference sequence). The CDR3 loop spans 15 amino acids. The CDR3, as DNA: TGTGCCACCCAGCGGGGGACAGGGGGTACCGGGGAGCTGTTTTTT. This sequence encodes CATQRGTGGTGELFF.

This clonotype showed up many times. The rearrangement links TRBV6-6 to TRBJ1-1; D is unclear. This CDR3 is 14 amino acids long. Deletions cut 2 bases from V and 3 bases from J, with 10 bases between. The germline V gene encodes CDR1 MNHNY and CDR2 SVGAGI (reference sequence). The CDR3 spells CASSYVGLDTEAFF. As DNA, the CDR3 is TGTGCCAGCAGTTACGTAGGGTTGGACACTGAAGCTTTCTTT.

At least ten counts were recorded for this clonotype. V usage is TRBV29-1 and J usage is TRBJ1-1; no definite D call. The CDR3 runs 14 residues. CDR1 is SQVTM and CDR2 is ANQGSEA in the germline V gene. Trimming stripped 1 base from V and 1 base from J, with 10 bases between. The CDR3 DNA reads TGCAGCGTTGAAGTGTGGCGGCCGAACACTGAAGCTTTCTTT. Encoded protein: CSVEVWRPNTEAFF.